The entry that follows covers one T cell receptor (beta chain) sequence. Stated time point: peripheral blood 6 weeks after treatment start. Libraries were prepared by immunoSEQ multiplex PCR; TCRdb keeps only in-frame clonotypes and omits some of them. The data contain about 76,000 clones, less than 95% of them singletons. The CDR3 extends over 12 amino acids. Germline assignment: CDR1 SQVTM and CDR2 ANQGSEA. The trim removed 7 bases at V and 8 bases at J, leaving 8 bases unmatched. This specimen comes from a study of PD-L1 blockade in urothelial cancer. Study background: Patients with male sex and bladder-origin urothelial cancer accounted for about nine tenths of the roughly 29 enrolled. Typically, measured as a median, blood samples had 130,000 to 150,000 T cells.

Here the sequenced sample was PBMCs, taken around atezolizumab (anti-PD-L1) treatment. The rearrangement joins TRBV29-1 to TRBJ1-1; 9 bases are a match to TRBD1. This TCR was sampled from a woman of 80 years or more with urothelial cancer. The CDR3 loop is CSGGQGIREAFF. CDR3 nucleotide sequence: TGCAGCGGGGGACAGGGCATAAGGGAAGCTTTCTTT.